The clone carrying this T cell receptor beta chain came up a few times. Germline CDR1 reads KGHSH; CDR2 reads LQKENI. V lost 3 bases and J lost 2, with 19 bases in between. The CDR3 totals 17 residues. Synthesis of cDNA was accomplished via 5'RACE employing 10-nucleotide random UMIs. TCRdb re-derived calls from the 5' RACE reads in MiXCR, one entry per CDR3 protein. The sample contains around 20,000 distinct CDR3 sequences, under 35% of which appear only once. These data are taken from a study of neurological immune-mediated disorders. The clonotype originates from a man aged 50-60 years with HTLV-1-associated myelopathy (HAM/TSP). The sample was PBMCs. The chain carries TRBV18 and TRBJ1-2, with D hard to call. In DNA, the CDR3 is TGTGCCAGCTCACCTTTCACCGCTACCCGACTCAACTATGGCTACACCTTC. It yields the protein CASSPFTATRLNYGYTF.